This T cell receptor (beta chain) is drawn from a study of shared clonotypes between healthy human individuals. This CDR3 comprises 15 residues. Trimming left V 7 bases short and J 0 bases short, with 15 bases between. Germline CDR1 and CDR2: MRHNA and SNTAGT. All participating donors were Caucasian adults from Nashville, Tennessee. Deep-level settings were used for running the assay. TCRdb's table, derived via immunoSEQ multiplex PCR, lists solely in-frame clones and lacks some. The profile shows about 1,500,000 clones, around 97% of them singletons. Sequencing was done on a sample of naive CD4+ T cells sorted from blood. Subset denoted: CD45RA+ positively selected. The J gene is TRBJ1-1, the V gene TRBV6-4, with D tentatively TRBD1 (6 bases). This clonotype was obtained from a man aged 25 to 40 in good health. CDR3 region: CASIPTGRMNTEAFF. The CDR3 DNA is TGTGCCAGCATCCCCACAGGGCGGATGAACACTGAAGCTTTCTTT.